This TCR beta chain was recorded in a study of cytomegalovirus exposure and HLA in healthy donors. Remarks on this clone: At the DNA level, this CDR3 is encoded by other sequences in the same sample as well.

This PCR relied on a set of 60 Vbeta primers and 13 Jbeta primers. Repertoires were generated with immunoSEQ multiplex PCR, while TCRdb's copy carries only in-frame clones and drops some. The sample has more than 80,000 clones; 65% to 75% are singletons. Germline CDR1 is MNHEY and CDR2 is SMNVEV (reference sequence). The V gene lost 3 bases and the J gene lost 4 bases, with 10 bases spanning the gap. This CDR3 has 13 amino acids. The V gene is TRBV27, the J gene TRBJ2-7, with a weak D call TRBD1 (6 bases). The TCR comes from a female donor in good health and CMV-seronegative. The sample taken for sequencing was PBMCs. CDR3 sequence (DNA): TGTGCCAGCAGTTTTGGGGGCTCATACGAGCAGTACTTC. Protein product: CASSFGGSYEQYF.